The TCR beta chain under discussion was sequenced for a study of beta chain features in type 1 diabetes. Study background: Similarity in age, gender and cell yields was seen between patients and healthy donors.

Sequenced material consisted of expressed TCRB transcripts (all of the isolated RNA was reverse transcribed). Method: immunoSEQ multiplex PCR; TCRdb's copy keeps in-frame clones and lacks some. The data contain 300,000 to 350,000 clones, less than 10% of them singletons. This clone was detected many times. The ends were cut back, 3 bases at V and 3 bases at J, with 12 bases in the middle. Germline-derived CDR1 and CDR2 are MNHEY and SMNVEV (reference sequence). The CDR3 has 14 residues. The receptor's source is a woman aged 18-29 years in good health. Sequenced sample: central memory CD4+ T cells from blood. The chain joins TRBV27 to TRBJ2-7; D ambiguous. CDR3 region: CASSLEPPFYEQYF. CDR3 coding DNA: TGTGCCAGCAGTTTGGAACCGCCGTTCTACGAGCAGTACTTC.